The 25 T cell receptor beta chains below were found in one sample sequenced in a study of blood T cell repertoires in COVID-19. Generated by immunoSEQ multiplex PCR, the TCRdb table keeps only in-frame clones and is missing some. The table includes over 55,000 clones, 65% to 90% detected once. Source material: peripheral blood. The receptors shown here come from a man in his forties or fifties with acute or convalescent COVID-19.

The rearrangement joins TRBV11-2 to TRBJ1-1, with 8 bases identical to TRBD1. In germline, CDR1 is SGHAT, CDR2 FQNNGV. With V trimmed by 3 bases and J by 3 bases, 15 bases remained unmatched. The CDR3 is made up of 18 amino acids. The CDR3 DNA is TGTGCCAGCAGCTTGTGGTACCGGGTGAAACAGGGGGACACTGAAGCTTTCTTT. Protein: CASSLWYRVKQGDTEAFF. The full variable domain, completed using reference TRBV11-2 and TRBJ1-1, is EAGVAQSPRYKIIEKRQSVAFWCNPISGHATLYWYQQILGQGPKLLIQFQNNGVVDDSQLPKDRFSAERLKGVDSTLKIQPAKLEDSAVYLCASSLWYRVKQGDTEAFFGQGTRLTVV.

The rearrangement uses TRBV27 and TRBJ1-4, with TRBD1 as a possible D gene (6 bases). In germline, CDR1 is MNHEY, CDR2 SMNVEV (reference sequence). Trimming stripped 3 bases from V and 3 bases from J, with 17 bases between. The CDR3 sequence is 17 residues long. CDR3 nucleotide sequence: TGTGCCAGCAGTTTCGGTTTGGGTGGGACACCTAATGAAAAACTGTTTTTT. This gives the protein CASSFGLGGTPNEKLFF.

V usage is TRBV29-1 and J usage is TRBJ2-3; D is unresolved. There are 14 residues in the CDR3. The germline gives CDR1 SQVTM, CDR2 ANQGSEA. V lost 1 base, J lost 5 bases, and 13 bases lay in between. CDR3 in amino acids: CSVEGSPRKDTQYF. The CDR3 DNA reads as TGCAGCGTTGAAGGGTCCCCGCGTAAAGATACGCAGTATTTT.

This clone appeared a few times. This chain uses TRBV30 with TRBJ1-2, with D perhaps matching TRBD1 (5 bases). CDR3 size: 13 residues. CDR1 and CDR2 (germline): GTSNPN, SVGIG (reference sequence). V dropped 1 base and J dropped 4 bases, with 10 bases sitting between them. The CDR3 DNA follows: TGTGCCTGGAGTGAGGACACCCCCTATGGCTACACCTTC. Its translation is CAWSEDTPYGYTF. Full variable domain (rest looked up from reference TRBV30 and TRBJ1-2): SQTIHQWPATLVQPVGSPLSLECTVEGTSNPNLYWYRQAAGRGLQLLFYSVGIGQISSEVPQNLSASRPQDRQFILSSKKLLLSDSGFYLCAWSEDTPYGYTFGSGTRLTVV.

The V and J genes are TRBV18 and TRBJ1-1; D perhaps matches TRBD1 (5 bases). Looked up from germline, CDR1 is KGHSH and CDR2 is LQKENI. V lost 3 bases, J lost 1 base, and 6 bases lay in between. The CDR3 loop spans 13 amino acids. The CDR3 DNA reads TGTGCCAGCTCACCGGGGCAGAACACTGAAGCTTTCTTT. It yields the protein CASSPGQNTEAFF.

The V call is TRBV6-2 or TRBV6-3, the J call TRBJ2-7, with 7 bases fitting TRBD1. Germline trimming cut 2 bases from V and 7 bases from J; bases unmatched to any gene: 11. The CDR3 totals 15 residues. Germline V gene lookup returns CDR1 MNHEY and CDR2 SVGEGT. The DNA of the CDR3 is TGTGCCAGCAGTTACCTTTCGACAGGGCTGAGTGAGCAGTACGTC. Protein: CASSYLSTGLSEQYV.

This chain uses TRBV30 with TRBJ2-7, with a tentative D call TRBD1 (6 bases). Germline CDR1 is GTSNPN and CDR2 is SVGIG (reference sequence). This CDR3 spans 11 amino acids. The germline V and J ends were trimmed by 2 bases and 4 bases, with 6 bases remaining between them. DNA for the CDR3: TGTGCCTGGAGTACAGGGTACGAGCAGTACTTC. It codes for CAWSTGYEQYF.

This clone was detected only once. The chain is built from TRBV2 and TRBJ2-2; no clear D gene. Between the trimmed V and J ends, which lost 7 bases and 6 bases, there was a span of 15 bases. The germline gives CDR1 SNHLY, CDR2 FYNNEI. CDR3 length: 14 amino acids. The CDR3 nucleotides are TGTGCCAGCATGCTAGTACCTAGTCCCGGGGAGCTGTTTTTT. Translating it yields CASMLVPSPGELFF.

V and J are TRBV20-1 and TRBJ1-2, with D hard to call. Trimming removed 3 bases from V and 5 bases from J, with 7 bases in between. Germline loops: CDR1 DFQATT, CDR2 SNEGSKA (reference sequence). This CDR3 is 11 amino acids long. The CDR3 protein is CSARRGYGYTF. The CDR3 DNA reads as TGCAGTGCTAGGAGAGGGTATGGCTACACCTTC.

A few counts support this clone. This chain joins TRBV7-8 and TRBJ2-3; 15 bases match TRBD2. Trimming at V came to 4 bases and at J to 7 bases, leaving 9 bases not matched to a gene. CDR3 length equals 17 residues. CDR1 SGHVS and CDR2 FQNEAQ come from the germline V gene. Here the CDR3 DNA reads TGTGCCAGCAGCTCCCCTCGGACTAGCGGGGGGGCTAATACGCAGTATTTT. Translated: CASSSPRTSGGANTQYF.

The chain uses TRBV9 and TRBJ2-1, with a weak D call TRBD2 (5 bases). The CDR3 consists of 15 residues. CDR1 and CDR2 (germline): SGDLS, YYNGEE. Between the trimmed V and J ends, which lost 3 bases and 13 bases, there was a span of 23 bases. For the CDR3, the DNA is TGTGCCAGCAGCGATGGTAGGACTCCCTGGGTAGACCAGTTCTTC. This gives the protein CASSDGRTPWVDQFF. The full variable domain, rest sourced from reference TRBV9 and TRBJ2-1, is DSGVTQTPKHLITATGQRVTLRCSPRSGDLSVYWYQQSLDQGLQFLIQYYNGEERAKGNILERFSAQQFPDLHSELNLSSLELGDSALYFCASSDGRTPWVDQFFGPGTRLTVL.

The chain employs TRBV7-2 and TRBJ2-1; the match to TRBD1 covers 9 bases. This CDR3 comprises 15 residues. V trimming: 4 bases; J trimming: 3 bases; junction bases outside the gene matches: 4. Germline lookup yields CDR1 SGHTA and CDR2 FQGNSA. Here the CDR3 reads CASSSRDRVYNEQFF. The CDR3 DNA reads as TGTGCCAGCAGCTCCCGGGACAGGGTCTACAATGAGCAGTTCTTC. The full variable domain, completed using reference TRBV7-2 and TRBJ2-1, is GAGVSQSPSNKVTEKGKDVELRCDPISGHTALYWYRQSLGQGLEFLIYFQGNSAPDKSGLPSDRFSAERTGGSVSTLTIQRTQQEDSAVYLCASSSRDRVYNEQFFGPGTRLTVL.

The chain recombines TRBV7-8 with TRBJ2-3, with 9 nucleotides matching TRBD2. The germline CDR1 and CDR2 sequences are SGHVS and FQNEAQ. The CDR3 has 17 residues. Losses at the gene ends were 5 bases for V and 3 bases for J; bases not matched to a gene: 12. For the CDR3, the DNA is TGTGCCAGCAGCCCCAGATTAGCGGGGGTTCGTACAGATACGCAGTATTTT. Translation: CASSPRLAGVRTDTQYF.

This clone was seen only once. The J gene is TRBJ2-1, the V gene TRBV6-5; D uncertain. Trimming removed 4 bases from V and 2 bases from J, with 6 bases in between. The CDR3 sequence is 13 residues long. The germline gives CDR1 MNHEY, CDR2 SVGAGI. The CDR3 reads CASSFGAYNEQFF. The CDR3 coding sequence is TGTGCCAGCAGTTTCGGAGCCTACAATGAGCAGTTCTTC.

This clone was found a few times. J is TRBJ1-2 and V is TRBV4-1; 7 bases fit TRBD1. Germline V gene lookup returns CDR1 MGHRA and CDR2 YSYEKL. The V gene end was trimmed by 3 bases and the J gene end by 2 bases; junction bases not matched to a gene: 3. The CDR3 runs 14 residues. The CDR3 coding sequence is TGCGCCAGCAGCCAGTGGACAGGCAACTATGGCTACACCTTC. It yields the protein CASSQWTGNYGYTF.

This chain's CDR3 is CSVAGGEGGNQPQHF. The CDR3 bases are TGCAGCGTTGCAGGGGGCGAGGGAGGCAATCAGCCCCAGCATTTT. The chain couples TRBV29-1 to TRBJ1-5; TRBD1 matches 8 bases. In germline, CDR1 is SQVTM, CDR2 ANQGSEA. The CDR3 runs to 15 residues. V lost 4 bases and J lost 2; bases outside the gene matches: 7. The complete variable domain, with remaining parts taken from reference TRBV29-1 and TRBJ1-5, reads SAVISQKPSRDICQRGTSLTIQCQVDSQVTMMFWYRQQPGQSLTLIATANQGSEATYESGFVIDKFPISRPNLTFSTLTVSNMSPEDSSIYLCSVAGGEGGNQPQHFGDGTRLSIL.

The V gene is TRBV5-4, the J gene TRBJ2-3, with 11 bases lining up with TRBD2. V was clipped by 4 bases and J by 9 bases; unmatched bases: 13. The CDR3 is 16 residues long. CDR1 and CDR2 from the germline V gene are SGHNT and YYREEE (reference sequence). CDR3 sequence: CASSTWTSGSIRTQYF. As DNA, the CDR3 is TGTGCCAGCAGCACGTGGACTAGCGGGTCAATCCGAACGCAGTATTTT. Filled out from reference TRBV5-4 and TRBJ2-3, the complete variable domain reads ETGVTQSPTHLIKTRGQQVTLRCSSQSGHNTVSWYQQALGQGPQFIFQYYREEENGRGNFPPRFSGLQFPNYSSELNVNALELDDSALYLCASSTWTSGSIRTQYFGPGTRLTVL.

The chain combines TRBV7-3 with TRBJ1-2, with D tentatively TRBD1 (5 bases). The CDR3 is made up of 13 amino acids. CDR1 is SGHTA, CDR2 FQGTGA, per germline. Deletions cut 5 bases from V and 3 bases from J, with 10 bases between. The CDR3, as DNA: TGTGCCAGCAGCGCGGGGCGGGACTATGGCTACACCTTC. Its protein product is CASSAGRDYGYTF.

This clone was detected only once. The rearrangement uses TRBV27 and TRBJ1-6; D unresolved. In germline, CDR1 is MNHEY, CDR2 SMNVEV (reference sequence). This CDR3 spans 14 amino acids. Trimming took 5 bases from V and 9 from J, leaving 14 bases between them. The CDR3 DNA follows: TGTGCCAGCAGTCCCGGGATCCGAAGTTCACCCCTCCACTTT. Residues: CASSPGIRSSPLHF.

The table lists this clone with a few counts. The chain employs TRBV7-2 and TRBJ2-3, with 9 bases matching TRBD2. Per germline, CDR1 SGHTA and CDR2 FQGNSA. Losses at the gene ends were 1 base for V and 12 bases for J; bases not matched to a gene: 8. This CDR3 is built from 14 residues. CDR3 in DNA: TGTGCCAGCAGCTTAGGTAGACTAGCGGTATTTCAGTATTTT. This gives the protein CASSLGRLAVFQYF.

The V gene is TRBV5-1, the J gene TRBJ2-2; weak D call: TRBD1 (6 bases). Germline CDR1 and CDR2: SGHRS and YFSETQ. V lost 3 bases and J 3 bases, leaving 12 bases between the germline ends. The CDR3 covers 15 residues. In nucleotides, the CDR3 is TGCGCCAGCAGCTCCGGACAGCTATACACCGGGGAGCTGTTTTTT. Its protein is CASSSGQLYTGELFF.

This chain links TRBV6-5 with TRBJ2-7; 7 bases agree with TRBD1. This CDR3 has 14 amino acids. CDR1 and CDR2 (germline): MNHEY, SVGAGI. The trim removed 4 bases at V and 5 bases at J, leaving 8 bases unmatched. The CDR3 region is CASSFSSGGHEQYF. The DNA of the CDR3 is TGTGCCAGCAGTTTCAGTTCAGGGGGACACGAGCAGTACTTC.

The V and J genes are TRBV5-4 and TRBJ2-2, with 9 bases identical to TRBD2. With V trimmed by 0 bases and J by 3 bases, 3 bases remained unmatched. From germline, CDR1 is SGHNT and CDR2 YYREEE (reference sequence). The CDR3 spans 16 residues. DNA for the CDR3: TGTGCCAGCAGCTTGGTGCGGGGGGGCGACACCGGGGAGCTGTTTTTT. This gives the protein CASSLVRGGDTGELFF.

This clone was detected many times. This rearrangement joins TRBV19 to TRBJ1-4, with 9 bases aligning to TRBD1. Germline lookup yields CDR1 LNHDA and CDR2 SQIVND (reference sequence). The CDR3 is 15 amino acids. Trimming took 3 bases from V and 6 from J; bases not matched to a gene: 5. The CDR3 protein is CASSISGQGDEKLFF. CDR3 DNA sequence: TGTGCCAGTAGTATCTCGGGACAGGGTGATGAAAAACTGTTTTTT.

This chain links TRBV20-1 with TRBJ2-5; 9 bases are shared with TRBD2. Germline V gene data show CDR1 as DFQATT and CDR2 as SNEGSKA (reference sequence). The CDR3 has 14 residues. Losses at the gene ends were 3 bases for V and 5 bases for J; bases not matched to a gene: 7. The DNA for the CDR3 is TGCAGTGCTAGTGGCCTAGCGGGGAGCGAGACCCAGTACTTC. It codes for CSASGLAGSETQYF.